This T cell receptor beta chain was sequenced in a study of T cell responses to AZD1222 COVID-19 vaccine. CDR3 length: 16 residues. Germline CDR1 reads SGHTA; CDR2 reads FQGNSA. The V and J ends lost 0 bases and 7 bases respectively, with 18 bases between them. This clone was seen a single time. Assay: immunoSEQ multiplex PCR; the TCRdb copy retains only in-frame clones and omits some. This table has around 100,000 clones, 85% to 90% appearing once. V usage is TRBV7-2 and J usage is TRBJ1-2; D not resolved. Sequencing used peripheral blood, obtained on day 0 of AZD1222 vaccination. The source of this sequence is an adult in good health. CDR3 nucleotide sequence: TGTGCCAGCAGCTTAGCGTACGCGGGCGCATCGGGTGGCTACACCTTC. Protein product: CASSLAYAGASGGYTF.